This passage covers 21 T cell receptor beta chains from one sample sequenced in a study of blood T cell repertoires in COVID-19. Libraries were prepared by immunoSEQ multiplex PCR; TCRdb keeps only in-frame clonotypes and omits some of them. Of approximately 150,000 clones listed, over 75% are singletons. Sequenced sample: PBMCs or T cells enriched from blood (not recorded which). Receptors were obtained from a man in his forties who had recovered from COVID-19.

V is TRBV4-2 and J is TRBJ1-4; tentatively, D is TRBD1 (5 bases). V lost 0 bases to trimming and J lost 7 bases, with 15 bases between them. The CDR3 spans 16 residues. The germline V gene has CDR1 LGHNA and CDR2 YNFKEQ. CDR3 region: CASSQEVQGGSEKLFF. The CDR3 DNA reads as TGTGCCAGCAGCCAAGAGGTCCAGGGCGGGAGTGAAAAACTGTTTTTT.

This rearrangement joins TRBV19 to TRBJ1-1; 7 nucleotides agree with TRBD1. CDR3 length: 13 residues. CDR1 and CDR2 from the germline V gene are LNHDA and SQIVND (reference sequence). V lost 4 bases to trimming and J lost 6 bases; unmatched junction nucleotides: 5. DNA for the CDR3: TGTGCCAGTAGTAACCAGGGGGAGGCTGAAGCTTTCTTT. Protein sequence: CASSNQGEAEAFF.

V gene TRBV30 combines with J gene TRBJ1-1, with a tentative D call TRBD1 (5 bases). Trimming removed 7 bases from V and 0 bases from J, with 12 bases in between. Germline V gene sequence: CDR1 GTSNPN, CDR2 SVGIG (reference sequence). This CDR3 is 13 amino acids long. The CDR3 sequence: CASSTDMNTEAFF. The CDR3 DNA reads as TGTGCCTCAAGCACGGACATGAACACTGAAGCTTTCTTT.

The rearrangement uses TRBV12-1 and TRBJ1-6. TRBV12-1 counts as a pseudogene. The length of the CDR3 is 14 residues. The CDR3 DNA reads as TGTGCCAGCAGCTTCAACCTATTTGAGTCACCCCTCCACTTT. Translated: CASSFNLFESPLHF.

The V gene is TRBV6-6, the J gene TRBJ1-5, with 9 positions matching TRBD1. The germline V gene has CDR1 MNHNY and CDR2 SVGAGI (reference sequence). This CDR3 is 13 amino acids long. The V and J ends lost 8 bases and 1 base, in that order; junction bases with no gene match: 0. The CDR3 DNA is TGTGCCAGCGGGACAGGGAGCAATCAGCCCCAGCATTTT. Translation: CASGTGSNQPQHF.

The chain recombines TRBV7-9 with TRBJ1-3, with D perhaps TRBD1 (6 bases). V was cut by 5 bases and J by 1 base, with 15 bases left in between. This CDR3 contains 16 residues. Germline V gives CDR1 SEHNR, CDR2 FQNEAQ (reference sequence). CDR3 coding DNA: TGTGCCAGCAGCCCTACCCCCAGGGGTTCTGGAAACACCATATATTTT. As protein: CASSPTPRGSGNTIYF.

The chain has TRBV30 and TRBJ1-6, with 7 bases matching TRBD1. Germline V gene sequence: CDR1 GTSNPN, CDR2 SVGIG (reference sequence). This CDR3 comprises 22 residues. Losses at the gene ends were 0 bases for V and 6 bases for J; bases not matched to a gene: 26. CDR3 sequence (DNA): TGTGCCTGGAGTGTAAGTAAAGGCCCTCTACGGGACAGCTATCGCCCTAATTCACCCCTCCACTTT. Its translation is CAWSVSKGPLRDSYRPNSPLHF. Variable domain in full (rest from reference TRBV30 and TRBJ1-6): SQTIHQWPATLVQPVGSPLSLECTVEGTSNPNLYWYRQAAGRGLQLLFYSVGIGQISSEVPQNLSASRPQDRQFILSSKKLLLSDSGFYLCAWSVSKGPLRDSYRPNSPLHFGNGTRLTVT.

This clone was found once. The chain uses TRBV7-9 and TRBJ1-5; D perhaps matches TRBD1 (6 bases). V lost 1 base to trimming and J lost 10 bases, with 11 bases between them. CDR3 length equals 13 residues. The germline CDR1 and CDR2 sequences are SEHNR and FQNEAQ (reference sequence). CDR3 amino acids: CASSLVEGTPQHF. The CDR3 bases are TGTGCCAGCAGCTTAGTTGAGGGGACACCCCAGCATTTT.

The J gene is TRBJ1-6, the V gene TRBV5-6; no firm D call. The CDR3 totals 17 residues. Germline CDR1 is SGHDT and CDR2 is YYEEEE. V was cut by 1 base and J by 3 bases, with 14 bases left in between. This CDR3 reads CASSLRGVDLYNSPLHF. In DNA form, the CDR3 reads TGTGCCAGCAGCTTGCGGGGTGTGGACCTCTATAATTCACCCCTCCACTTT.

In this sample, this clone turned up a few times. The chain couples TRBV5-1 to TRBJ1-1; 7 bases map to TRBD1. CDR1 and CDR2 from the germline V gene are SGHRS and YFSETQ. V lost 4 bases to trimming and J lost 7 bases; unmatched junction nucleotides: 10. The CDR3 loop spans 14 amino acids. CDR3 coding DNA: TGCGCCAGCAGCATAGGGACAGACAATTTTGAAGCTTTCTTT. Protein: CASSIGTDNFEAFF.

V gene TRBV24-1 combines with J gene TRBJ2-1, with 10 bases identical to TRBD2. V lost 6 bases and J lost 6; bases outside the gene matches: 7. The germline V gene has CDR1 KGHDR and CDR2 SFDVKD. The CDR3 loop spans 15 amino acids. The CDR3 spells CATSRTSGALNEQFF. The CDR3, as DNA: TGTGCCACCAGTCGAACTAGCGGGGCACTCAATGAGCAGTTCTTC.

This rearrangement joins TRBV7-9 to TRBJ1-2; D may be TRBD1 (6 bases). The CDR3 loop spans 14 amino acids. Germline V gene sequence: CDR1 SEHNR, CDR2 FQNEAQ (reference sequence). V was cut by 7 bases and J by 1 base, with 13 bases left in between. The CDR3 loop is CASTRDTHNYGYTF. DNA of the CDR3: TGTGCCAGCACTCGGGACACGCATAACTATGGCTACACCTTC.

The gene calls are TRBV30 and TRBJ2-5, with TRBD2 matching 8 bases. This CDR3 spans 18 amino acids. V gave up 4 bases and J gave up 1 base; unmatched junction bases: 17. The germline CDR1 and CDR2 sequences are GTSNPN and SVGIG (reference sequence). This CDR3 reads CAWTRVGEAGGLQETQYF. In DNA, the CDR3 is TGTGCCTGGACTCGAGTTGGAGAGGCGGGGGGCCTCCAAGAGACCCAGTACTTC.

V usage is TRBV27 and J usage is TRBJ1-2; D uncertain. The CDR3 totals 12 residues. Trimming stripped 2 bases from V and 8 bases from J, with 9 bases between. Germline CDR1 and CDR2: MNHEY and SMNVEV (reference sequence). The DNA for the CDR3 is TGTGCCAGCAGTTTAGGTGGTGAGGGCTACACCTTC. Its translation: CASSLGGEGYTF.

The chain joins TRBV9 to TRBJ2-1; 9 bases are a match to TRBD1. V lost 2 bases to trimming and J lost 10 bases; unmatched junction nucleotides: 7. The CDR3 runs 14 residues. Germline V gene sequence: CDR1 SGDLS, CDR2 YYNGEE. As DNA, the CDR3 is TGTGCCAGCAGCGTGGGACAGGGTGCATACGAGCAGTTCTTC. Its protein product is CASSVGQGAYEQFF.

The CDR3 loop is CASSVASGGFADTQYF. In nucleotides, the CDR3 is TGTGCCAGCAGCGTAGCTAGCGGGGGGTTCGCAGATACGCAGTATTTT. The V and J genes are TRBV9 and TRBJ2-3, with TRBD2 matching over 11 bases. After removal of 0 bases from V and 4 bases from J, the junction contained 4 bases not matched to a gene. The V gene's germline CDR1 is SGDLS and CDR2 YYNGEE. The CDR3 is 16 residues long.

V gene TRBV30 combines with J gene TRBJ2-3; 11 positions match TRBD1. Germline V gives CDR1 GTSNPN, CDR2 SVGIG (reference sequence). V lost 0 bases and J lost 5; bases outside the gene matches: 7. The CDR3 loop spans 16 amino acids. The CDR3 protein is CAWSVHGTGGRDTQYF. In nucleotides, the CDR3 is TGTGCCTGGAGTGTACATGGGACAGGGGGGCGAGATACGCAGTATTTT.

The V and J genes are TRBV2 and TRBJ2-7; D gene uncertain. V was pared by 6 bases and J by 0 bases, with 6 bases between. This CDR3 is 12 amino acids long. Germline CDR1 and CDR2: SNHLY and FYNNEI. The CDR3 DNA reads as TGTGCCAGCAGCAGTAACTCCTACGAGCAGTACTTC. Protein product: CASSSNSYEQYF.

The chain uses TRBV5-1 and TRBJ2-3, with TRBD2 identical over 11 bases. Germline V gene data show CDR1 as SGHRS and CDR2 as YFSETQ. CDR3 size: 16 residues. V shed 6 bases, J shed 5 bases, and the junction held 11 bases outside the gene matches. CDR3 region: CASKISGTSGRDTQYF. The CDR3 region has the DNA TGCGCCAGCAAAATATCCGGGACTAGCGGTAGAGATACGCAGTATTTT.

This chain uses TRBV5-6 with TRBJ1-2, with TRBD1 as a possible D gene (6 bases). CDR3 length: 13 residues. The ends were cut back, 4 bases at V and 10 bases at J, with 17 bases in the middle. Germline CDR1 reads SGHDT; CDR2 reads YYEEEE. The CDR3 DNA is TGTGCCAGCAGCATAAGTTGGCAGGGGTACTACACCTTC. Protein: CASSISWQGYYTF.

V and J are TRBV11-2 and TRBJ2-2; 10 nucleotides align to TRBD2. This CDR3 has 16 residues. Germline loops: CDR1 SGHAT, CDR2 FQNNGV. Trimming cost V 1 base and J 4 bases; bases outside gene matches: 3. DNA for the CDR3: TGTGCCAGCAGCTTAGCGACTAGCGGGTTCACCGGGGAGCTGTTTTTT. This translates into CASSLATSGFTGELFF. Drawing the rest from reference TRBV11-2 and TRBJ2-2, the complete variable domain is EAGVAQSPRYKIIEKRQSVAFWCNPISGHATLYWYQQILGQGPKLLIQFQNNGVVDDSQLPKDRFSAERLKGVDSTLKIQPAKLEDSAVYLCASSLATSGFTGELFFGEGSRLTVL.